The clone carrying this T cell receptor (beta chain) was detected many times. Its antigen remains unknown. This entry is derived from a study of regulatory T cells in long-lasting Graves disease. Study-wide findings and caveats: For persistent Graves' patients, TCR diversity was lower than for newly diagnosed ones. Among the persistent patients, about 3,000 public clonotypes were shared, more than the roughly 900 shared among new patients.

Arm-PCR of CDR3 regions and iRepertoire HTBI primers were used to build TCR beta libraries. In TCRdb, the multiplex PCR reads were re-called with MiXCR into one record per CDR3 protein. The sample includes under 300,000 distinct CDR3 sequences, 20% to 25% seen only once; the top ten take over 11%. The time point was: newly diagnosed GD, antithyroid drugs for less than 3 months. PBMC RNA was the source of the TCR library. It was by American Thyroid Association guidelines that Graves' disease was diagnosed. It was an endocrinology department in Xi'an, China, that provided the patients. The source of this sequence is a female donor with Graves disease. The sequences come from peripheral blood mononuclear cells (PBMCs), collected at new diagnosis, from a patient treated with antithyroid drugs.

CDR3 sequence (DNA): TGTGCCAGCAGCTTGACTAGCGGGACTTATGAGCAGTTCTTC. Protein product: CASSLTSGTYEQFF. The rearrangement links TRBV11-2 to TRBJ2-1, with TRBD2 identical over 11 bases. J was trimmed by 8 bases and V by 3 bases; bases with no gene match: 3. This CDR3 is 14 amino acids long. Germline lookup yields CDR1 SGHAT and CDR2 FQNNGV.